These 30 T cell receptor beta chains were all obtained from the same sample, sequenced in a study of beta chain features in type 1 diabetes. The antigens these receptors bind are not known. The investigators reverse transcribed all of the isolated RNA, so they sequenced expressed TCRB transcripts. Here immunoSEQ multiplex PCR was the method, and the copy in TCRdb shows in-frame clones only, minus some. The sample yields 160,000 or so clones, over 55% seen once. Findings and limits, study-wide: Type 1 diabetes patients showed a moderate but significant shortening of TCRB CDR3s in all four CD4+ subsets.

Sequencing was performed on naive CD4+ T cells from blood. The source is a man aged 25 to 40 with type 1 diabetes.

The rearrangement links TRBV18 to TRBJ2-5; D is tentatively TRBD1 or TRBD2 (6 bases each). Trimming removed 6 bases from V and 3 bases from J, with 11 bases in between. The length of the CDR3 is 13 residues. CDR1 is KGHSH and CDR2 is LQKENI in the germline V gene. CDR3 DNA: TGTGCCAGCTCGCCAGGGGAGGAAGAGACCCAGTACTTC. Translation: CASSPGEEETQYF.

The rearrangement links TRBV2 to TRBJ2-5; D call uncertain. CDR1 and CDR2 from the germline V gene are SNHLY and FYNNEI. With 4 bases removed from V and 3 bases from J, the gap between germline ends came to 6 bases. This CDR3 has 12 residues. CDR3 residues: CASSVREETQYF. The CDR3 region has the DNA TGTGCCAGCAGTGTCCGTGAAGAGACCCAGTACTTC.

The chain uses TRBV29-1 and TRBJ2-7, with no clear D. This CDR3 contains 11 residues. Trimming took 3 bases from V and 4 from J, leaving 7 bases between them. Looked up from germline, CDR1 is SQVTM and CDR2 is ANQGSEA. CDR3 bases: TGCAGCGTTGATTGGGGATACGAGCAGTACTTC. Its protein is CSVDWGYEQYF.

The chain employs TRBV6-5 and TRBJ2-7; D is unclear. Per germline, CDR1 MNHEY and CDR2 SVGAGI. V lost 0 bases and J lost 8, with 11 bases in between. CDR3 length: 13 amino acids. CDR3 residues: CASSYSTRSQQYF. The CDR3 DNA reads TGTGCCAGCAGTTACTCGACCAGGTCACAGCAGTACTTC.

The chain couples TRBV9 to TRBJ2-3, with TRBD2 matching over 9 bases. The V gene end was trimmed by 0 bases and the J gene end by 2 bases; junction bases not matched to a gene: 7. This CDR3 has 17 residues. Germline assignment: CDR1 SGDLS and CDR2 YYNGEE. For the CDR3, the DNA is TGTGCCAGCAGCGTAGAGAGTAGCGGGGGACCCACAGATACGCAGTATTTT. Translation gives CASSVESSGGPTDTQYF.

This chain connects TRBV7-2 to TRBJ2-3; tentatively, D is TRBD1 (7 bases). CDR1 is SGHTA, CDR2 FQGNSA, per germline. Between the trimmed V and J ends, which lost 1 base and 0 bases, there was a span of 11 bases. The CDR3 loop spans 16 amino acids. CDR3 sequence reads: CASSLGAGGSTDTQYF. The CDR3 DNA is TGTGCCAGCAGCTTAGGCGCAGGGGGGAGCACAGATACGCAGTATTTT.

The chain links TRBV29-1 to TRBJ1-1; D is possibly TRBD1 (5 bases). The CDR3 runs to 13 residues. From germline, CDR1 is SQVTM and CDR2 ANQGSEA. V gave up 3 bases and J gave up 9 bases, with 17 bases separating them. CDR3 DNA sequence: TGCAGCGTTGACGGCCCCTCAGGGCAGAAAGCTTTCTTT. Translating it yields CSVDGPSGQKAFF.

The chain links TRBV29-1 to TRBJ2-4; TRBD1 agrees at 7 bases. Germline V gene data show CDR1 as SQVTM and CDR2 as ANQGSEA. V gave up 3 bases and J gave up 0 bases; unmatched junction bases: 5. This CDR3 has 15 residues. CDR3 in DNA: TGCAGCGTTGAGACCACAGGGGAAGCCAAAAACATTCAGTACTTC. Amino acids: CSVETTGEAKNIQYF.

The chain couples TRBV29-1 to TRBJ2-1; 7 nucleotides match TRBD2. CDR3 length equals 16 residues. The junction had 14 bases not matched to a gene; V was cut back by 7 bases and J by 2 bases. The germline gives CDR1 SQVTM, CDR2 ANQGSEA. CDR3 coding DNA: TGCAGCGCTAAAACTCAGGGAGGGGCCGCCTACAATGAGCAGTTCTTC. This sequence encodes CSAKTQGGAAYNEQFF.

The genes are TRBV13 and TRBJ1-6; 8 bases are a match to TRBD1. The V gene end was trimmed by 5 bases and the J gene end by 15 bases; junction bases not matched to a gene: 9. The CDR3 spans 13 residues. Germline V lookup: CDR1 PRHDT, CDR2 FYEKMQ (reference sequence). The CDR3 DNA follows: TGTGCCAGCAGCCGCCCGGACAGGGAGCGCCTCCACTTT. As protein: CASSRPDRERLHF. Drawing the rest from reference TRBV13 and TRBJ1-6, the complete variable domain is AAGVIQSPRHLIKEKRETATLKCYPIPRHDTVYWYQQGPGQDPQFLISFYEKMQSDKGSIPDRFSAQQFSDYHSELNMSSLELGDSALYFCASSRPDRERLHFGNGTRLTVT.

This chain links TRBV7-9 with TRBJ1-1; D gene ambiguous. V gave up 1 base and J gave up 4 bases, with 7 bases separating them. Germline V gene lookup returns CDR1 SEHNR and CDR2 FQNEAQ (reference sequence). The CDR3 contains 13 residues. CDR3 coding DNA: TGTGCCAGCAGCTTAGTGGGAAGCACTGAAGCTTTCTTT. Residues: CASSLVGSTEAFF. The full variable domain, with the rest looked up from reference TRBV7-9 and TRBJ1-1, is DTGVSQNPRHKITKRGQNVTFRCDPISEHNRLYWYRQTLGQGPEFLTYFQNEAQLEKSRLLSDRFSAERPKGSFSTLEIQRTEQGDSAMYLCASSLVGSTEAFFGQGTRLTVV.

This chain's CDR3 is CASSVGMTDTEAFF. CDR3 bases: TGTGCCAGCAGCGTAGGAATGACAGACACTGAAGCTTTCTTT. This chain uses TRBV9 with TRBJ1-1, with D perhaps matching TRBD1 (5 bases). V lost 0 bases and J 3 bases, leaving 9 bases between the germline ends. The CDR3 is made up of 14 amino acids. Per germline, CDR1 SGDLS and CDR2 YYNGEE.

V gene TRBV27 combines with J gene TRBJ2-1; 11 bases are shared with TRBD2. From germline, CDR1 is MNHEY and CDR2 SMNVEV (reference sequence). This CDR3 has 16 amino acids. Losses at the gene ends were 5 bases for V and 9 bases for J; bases not matched to a gene: 12. The CDR3 is CASSLLVAGGPGEQFF. The CDR3 region has the DNA TGTGCCAGCAGTCTCCTTGTAGCGGGGGGGCCTGGTGAGCAGTTCTTC.

This rearrangement joins TRBV7-2 to TRBJ2-7; TRBD1 aligns across 7 bases. The CDR3 sequence is 13 residues long. J was trimmed by 0 bases and V by 8 bases; bases with no gene match: 4. Germline assignment: CDR1 SGHTA and CDR2 FQGNSA. CDR3 sequence: CASEPGGSYEQYF. The CDR3 region has the DNA TGTGCCAGCGAGCCAGGGGGCTCCTACGAGCAGTACTTC.

The CDR3 region has the DNA TGTGCCAGCAGCTTGGGCGGCACGACCTACGAGCAGTACTTC. Protein: CASSLGGTTYEQYF. The rearrangement links TRBV7-2 to TRBJ2-7; no clear D gene. The length of the CDR3 is 14 residues. From germline, CDR1 is SGHTA and CDR2 FQGNSA. Deletions cut 3 bases from V and 2 bases from J, with 11 bases between.

This clone has a single count. The rearrangement links TRBV7-2 to TRBJ2-7; 10 nucleotides line up with TRBD1. Trimming removed 4 bases from V and 6 bases from J; junction bases left unmatched: 12. Germline V gives CDR1 SGHTA, CDR2 FQGNSA. The CDR3 runs to 16 residues. CDR3 residues: CASSSSSGTGVREQYF. CDR3 in DNA: TGTGCCAGCAGCTCGAGCTCCGGGACAGGGGTACGCGAGCAGTACTTC.

The V call is TRBV7-9, the J call TRBJ2-5; no reliable D call. The CDR3 is 14 residues long. Germline CDR1 reads SEHNR; CDR2 reads FQNEAQ (reference sequence). The germline V and J ends were trimmed by 1 base and 5 bases, with 11 bases remaining between them. CDR3 loop: CASSLDPVGETQYF. CDR3 nucleotide sequence: TGTGCCAGCAGCTTAGACCCGGTGGGGGAGACCCAGTACTTC.

The chain is built from TRBV28 and TRBJ2-1, with D possibly being TRBD1 (5 bases). V was cut by 10 bases and J by 5 bases, with 18 bases left in between. The CDR3 extends over 14 amino acids. Germline values: CDR1 MDHEN, CDR2 SYDVKM. CDR3 protein: CAIQGLPSHNEQFF. The DNA for the CDR3 is TGTGCCATCCAGGGATTACCGAGTCACAATGAGCAGTTCTTC.

Only one count was recorded for this clone. The CDR3 DNA reads TGTGCCAGCAGCCCACAGGGGCGGGAGGGCAATGAGCAGTTCTTC. It translates to CASSPQGREGNEQFF. This chain connects TRBV7-9 to TRBJ2-1; TRBD2 matches at 9 bases. The J segment lost 6 bases and the V segment lost 5 bases, leaving 8 bases of the junction unmatched. The CDR3 has 15 residues. CDR1 is SEHNR, CDR2 FQNEAQ, per germline (reference sequence).

The genes are TRBV29-1 and TRBJ2-3; D gene unclear. In germline, CDR1 is SQVTM, CDR2 ANQGSEA. Trimming removed 8 bases from V and 2 bases from J, with 11 bases in between. The CDR3 contains 12 residues. CDR3 in amino acids: CSPTVATDTQYF. CDR3 coding DNA: TGCAGCCCGACGGTCGCCACAGATACGCAGTATTTT.

The CDR3 reads CASSSVRQETQYF. In DNA form, the CDR3 reads TGTGCCAGCAGCTCGGTCAGACAAGAGACCCAGTACTTC. This chain links TRBV7-2 with TRBJ2-5; D not certain. The V gene lost 4 bases and the J gene lost 2 bases, with 8 bases spanning the gap. Germline V gives CDR1 SGHTA, CDR2 FQGNSA. The CDR3 contains 13 residues.

This sequence joins TRBV10-3 and TRBJ2-3; D gene ambiguous. This CDR3 contains 13 residues. Trimming removed 2 bases at V and 2 bases at J, with 5 bases between. CDR1 is ENHRY, CDR2 SYGVKD, per germline. Here the CDR3 reads CAISETITDTQYF. CDR3 in DNA: TGTGCCATCAGTGAGACTATCACAGATACGCAGTATTTT.

This chain connects TRBV2 to TRBJ2-5; maybe TRBD2 (5 bases). V lost 10 bases, J lost 4 bases, and 13 bases lay in between. This CDR3 is built from 12 residues. Germline values: CDR1 SNHLY, CDR2 FYNNEI. The CDR3: CAIRRGLETQYF. CDR3 in DNA: TGTGCCATTCGCCGAGGACTAGAGACCCAGTACTTC.

The J gene is TRBJ2-5, the V gene TRBV29-1, with D maybe TRBD2 (5 bases). The germline gives CDR1 SQVTM, CDR2 ANQGSEA. This CDR3 has 10 residues. V lost 5 bases, J lost 11 bases, and 12 bases lay in between. The chain's CDR3 is CSVPTWEQYF. CDR3 coding DNA: TGCAGCGTTCCCACGTGGGAGCAGTACTTC.

The count of this clone is one. This chain uses TRBV7-9 with TRBJ2-7, with 10 nucleotides matching TRBD1. There are 15 residues in the CDR3. Germline trimming cut 1 base from V and 4 bases from J; bases unmatched to any gene: 4. CDR1 and CDR2 (germline): SEHNR, FQNEAQ (reference sequence). This chain's CDR3 is CASSLDGTGAYEQYF. The CDR3 DNA sequence: TGTGCCAGCAGCTTAGATGGGACAGGGGCTTACGAGCAGTACTTC.

The rearrangement uses TRBV9 and TRBJ2-1, with 9 bases aligning to TRBD2. The junction had 6 bases not matched to a gene; V was cut back by 0 bases and J by 5 bases. CDR3 length: 16 amino acids. Germline CDR1 and CDR2: SGDLS and YYNGEE. CDR3 sequence (DNA): TGTGCCAGCAGCGTAGGAAGCCTAGCGGGGAACAATGAGCAGTTCTTC. Its translation: CASSVGSLAGNNEQFF.

The rearrangement links TRBV25-1 to TRBJ2-5; 11 bases agree with TRBD2. CDR1 is MGHDK, CDR2 SYGVNS, per germline. The junction had 2 bases not matched to a gene; V was cut back by 1 base and J by 4 bases. The CDR3 runs 15 residues. CDR3 protein: CASSESLAGGETQYF. DNA of the CDR3: TGTGCCAGCAGTGAATCCCTAGCGGGGGGAGAGACCCAGTACTTC.

V usage is TRBV5-4 and J usage is TRBJ2-5, with D possibly being TRBD1 (6 bases). CDR1 and CDR2 (germline): SGHNT, YYREEE (reference sequence). V dropped 1 base and J dropped 2 bases, with 12 bases sitting between them. The CDR3 extends over 15 amino acids. CDR3 amino acids: CASSLSRTAQETQYF. In nucleotides, the CDR3 is TGTGCCAGCAGCTTGTCCCGGACAGCTCAAGAGACCCAGTACTTC.

Written as DNA, the CDR3 is TGTGCCAGCAGCTTAGGTACCGGGTACAACTCCTACGAGCAGTACTTC. This codes for CASSLGTGYNSYEQYF. The genes are TRBV7-2 and TRBJ2-7; D is ambiguous. This CDR3 is 16 amino acids long. CDR1 and CDR2 from the germline V gene are SGHTA and FQGNSA. Trimming removed 1 base from V and 0 bases from J, with 13 bases in between. Full variable domain (outside the CDR3, taken from reference TRBV7-2 and TRBJ2-7): GAGVSQSPSNKVTEKGKDVELRCDPISGHTALYWYRQSLGQGLEFLIYFQGNSAPDKSGLPSDRFSAERTGGSVSTLTIQRTQQEDSAVYLCASSLGTGYNSYEQYFGPGTRLTVT.

This clone has just one count. V is TRBV5-4 and J is TRBJ1-5, with 7 bases aligning to TRBD1. V was clipped by 4 bases and J by 2 bases; unmatched bases: 6. CDR1 is SGHNT, CDR2 YYREEE, per germline (reference sequence). This CDR3 spans 15 amino acids. The CDR3 DNA follows: TGTGCCAGCAGCACAGGGGCTGGGGGCAATCAGCCCCAGCATTTT. This sequence encodes CASSTGAGGNQPQHF.